This entry lists 3 T cell receptor beta chains sequenced from one sample in a study of T-cell memory formation after mild COVID-19. A single record per CDR3 protein comes from TCRdb applying MiXCR to the 5' RACE reads. Of tens of thousands of distinct CDR3 sequences detected, about 15% appear once; the ten largest clones hold 30% to 35%. The source material was PBMCs or a T cell subset sorted from them (not recorded which). The receptor set was obtained from an adult woman who had mild COVID-19 (a few samples of this study predate the infection). Cell type and time point are not known.

The chain employs TRBV11-2 and TRBJ1-2, with no clear D. Germline CDR1 SGHAT, CDR2 FQNNGV. V lost 0 bases and J 2 bases, leaving 10 bases between the germline ends. The CDR3 totals 15 residues. The CDR3 spells CASSLDYSLNYGYTF. CDR3 bases: TGTGCCAGCAGCTTAGATTACAGCCTCAACTATGGCTACACCTTC.

This clonotype was seen once. V usage is TRBV6-6 and J usage is TRBJ1-2; 8 bases agree with TRBD1. Germline values: CDR1 MNHNY, CDR2 SVGAGI (reference sequence). The CDR3 is made up of 16 amino acids. With 1 base clipped from V and 5 bases from J, the junction kept 9 bases outside the gene matches. This CDR3 is CASSYLNSGQAYGYTF. The DNA for the CDR3 is TGTGCCAGCAGTTACTTGAATTCGGGACAGGCATATGGCTACACCTTC.

This clonotype was counted a few times. The rearrangement uses TRBV5-1 and TRBJ2-7; 11 bases align to TRBD2. J was trimmed by 5 bases and V by 3 bases; bases with no gene match: 4. The CDR3 has 14 amino acids. The germline V gene has CDR1 SGHRS and CDR2 YFSETQ. DNA of the CDR3: TGCGCCAGCAGCTACACGGGACTAGCGGACGAGCAGTACTTC. Translation: CASSYTGLADEQYF.